This T cell receptor beta chain was observed in a study of CD8+ T cells in alopecia areata. Whole-study findings and limits: Scalp and blood samples kept many expanded lesional clones throughout tofacitinib.

Treatment: oral pan-JAK inhibitor, 5-10 mg twice daily. Regarding this clone: What it binds is not known.

This CDR3 region has 15 residues. The trim removed 11 bases at V and 2 bases at J, leaving 11 bases unmatched. The germline CDR1 and CDR2 sequences are SEHNR and FQNEAQ (reference sequence). Sequencing relied on a cDNA template that was reverse transcribed from extracted RNA. TCRdb's table, derived via immunoSEQ multiplex PCR, lists solely in-frame clones and lacks some. Of over 85,000 clones listed, under 70% are singletons. The V and J genes are TRBV7-9 and TRBJ2-1; TRBD2 matches at 8 bases. This clonotype was sampled from a human donor with alopecia areata. Sequenced material: CD8+ T cells sorted from blood, taken at week 4, from a patient treated with tofacitinib. In DNA, the CDR3 is TGTGCCGGCGGGGGGCCCACTACGCCCTACAATGAGCAGTTCTTC. Amino acid sequence: CAGGGPTTPYNEQFF.